The clone carrying this T cell receptor (beta chain) occurred a few times. This sample is part of a study of blood T cell repertoires in COVID-19. As for the study in general: Sources were T cells, B-cell-depleted T cells, or PBMCs; the material itself was cDNA or gDNA.

Original data processing: Amplification of reference gene primers provided the estimated nucleated cell counts. Profiling relied on immunoSEQ multiplex PCR, and the TCRdb table lists in-frame clones only, not all of them. The V and J calls and clone size were taken over from that table, and D and trimming were inferred from the DNA. The sample lists about 220,000 clones, approximately 82% occurring once. Trimming removed 0 bases from V and 0 bases from J, with 7 bases in between. This CDR3 contains 15 residues. In germline, CDR1 is SGDLS, CDR2 YYNGEE. The sample comprised peripheral blood. This chain links TRBV9 with TRBJ1-3; a possible D gene is TRBD1 (6 bases). The TCR comes from a woman older than 75 with acute or convalescent COVID-19. As DNA, the CDR3 is TGTGCCAGCAGCGTAGGCAGGGGCTCTGGAAACACCATATATTTT. This translates into CASSVGRGSGNTIYF.